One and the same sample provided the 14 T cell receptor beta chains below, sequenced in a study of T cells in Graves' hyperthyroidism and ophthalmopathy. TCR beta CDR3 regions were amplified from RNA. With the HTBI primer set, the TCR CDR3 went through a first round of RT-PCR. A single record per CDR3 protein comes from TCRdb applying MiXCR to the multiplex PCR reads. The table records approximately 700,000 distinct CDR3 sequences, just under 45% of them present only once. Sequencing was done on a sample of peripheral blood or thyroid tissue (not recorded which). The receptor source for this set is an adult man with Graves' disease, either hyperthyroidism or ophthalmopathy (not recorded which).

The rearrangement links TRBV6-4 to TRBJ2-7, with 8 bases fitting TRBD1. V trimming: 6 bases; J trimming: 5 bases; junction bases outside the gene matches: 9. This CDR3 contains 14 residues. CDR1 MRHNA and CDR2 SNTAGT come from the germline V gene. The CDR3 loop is CASRIRQGSHEQYF. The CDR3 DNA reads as TGTGCCAGCAGAATTAGACAGGGGAGCCACGAGCAGTACTTC.

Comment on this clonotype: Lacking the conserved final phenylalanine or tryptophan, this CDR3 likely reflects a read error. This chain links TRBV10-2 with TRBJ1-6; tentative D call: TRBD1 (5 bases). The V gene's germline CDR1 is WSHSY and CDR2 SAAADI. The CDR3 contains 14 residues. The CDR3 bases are TGTGCCAGCTTTGCAGGAGGGGCCAATTCACCCCTCCACCTT. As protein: CASFAGGANSPLHL.

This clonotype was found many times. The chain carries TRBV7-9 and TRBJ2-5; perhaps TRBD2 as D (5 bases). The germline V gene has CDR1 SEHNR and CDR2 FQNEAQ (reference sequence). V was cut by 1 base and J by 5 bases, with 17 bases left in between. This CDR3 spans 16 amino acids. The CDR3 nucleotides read TGTGCCAGCAGCTTAGAGGTCGGGCTAGCTTCCGAGACCCAGTACTTC. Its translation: CASSLEVGLASETQYF.

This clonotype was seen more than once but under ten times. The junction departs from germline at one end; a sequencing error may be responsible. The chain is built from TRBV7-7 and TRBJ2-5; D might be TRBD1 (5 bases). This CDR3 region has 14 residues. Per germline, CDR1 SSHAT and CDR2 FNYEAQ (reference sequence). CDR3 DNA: TGTGCTAGCAGCTTAGCAGGGCCCCAACAGACCCAGTACTTC. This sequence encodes CASSLAGPQQTQYF.

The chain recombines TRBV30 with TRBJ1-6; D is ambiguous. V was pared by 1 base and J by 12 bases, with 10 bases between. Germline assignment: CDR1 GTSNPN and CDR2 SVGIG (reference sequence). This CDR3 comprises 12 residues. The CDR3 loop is CAWSGSVRPLHF. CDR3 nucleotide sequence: TGTGCCTGGAGTGGGTCCGTTCGACCCCTCCACTTT.

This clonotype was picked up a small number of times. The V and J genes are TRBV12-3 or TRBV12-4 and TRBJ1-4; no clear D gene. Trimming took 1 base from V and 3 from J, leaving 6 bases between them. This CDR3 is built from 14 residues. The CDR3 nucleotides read TGTGCCAGCAGTTTAGTGGGAGCTAATGAAAAACTGTTTTTT. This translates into CASSLVGANEKLFF.

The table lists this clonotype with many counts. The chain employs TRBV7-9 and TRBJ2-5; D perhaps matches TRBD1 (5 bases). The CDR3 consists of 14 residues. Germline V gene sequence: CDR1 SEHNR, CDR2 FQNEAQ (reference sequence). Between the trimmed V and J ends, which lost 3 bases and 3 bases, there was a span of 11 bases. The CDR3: CASSLYGAEETQYF. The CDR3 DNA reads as TGTGCCAGCAGCTTGTATGGGGCTGAAGAGACCCAGTACTTC.

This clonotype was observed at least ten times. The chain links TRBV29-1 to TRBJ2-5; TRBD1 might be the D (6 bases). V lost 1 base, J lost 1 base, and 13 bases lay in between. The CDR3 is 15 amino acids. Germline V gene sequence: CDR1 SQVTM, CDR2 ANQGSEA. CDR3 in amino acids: CSVEGPGQIQETQYF. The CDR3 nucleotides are TGCAGCGTTGAAGGGCCTGGACAGATCCAAGAGACCCAGTACTTC. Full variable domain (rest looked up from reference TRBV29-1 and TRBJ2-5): SAVISQKPSRDICQRGTSLTIQCQVDSQVTMMFWYRQQPGQSLTLIATANQGSEATYESGFVIDKFPISRPNLTFSTLTVSNMSPEDSSIYLCSVEGPGQIQETQYFGPGTRLLVL.

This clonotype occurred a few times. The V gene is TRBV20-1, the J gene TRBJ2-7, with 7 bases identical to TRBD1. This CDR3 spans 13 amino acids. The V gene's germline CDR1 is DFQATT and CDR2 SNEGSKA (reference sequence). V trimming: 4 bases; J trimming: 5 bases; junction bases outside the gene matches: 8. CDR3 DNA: TGCAGTGCTACCCGACAGGGTATGGACGAGCAGTACTTC. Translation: CSATRQGMDEQYF.

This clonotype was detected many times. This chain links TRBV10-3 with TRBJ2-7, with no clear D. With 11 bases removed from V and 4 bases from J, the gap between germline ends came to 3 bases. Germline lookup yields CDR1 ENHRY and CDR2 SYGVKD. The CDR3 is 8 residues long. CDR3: CAQYEQYF. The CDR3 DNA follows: TGTGCCCAATACGAGCAGTACTTC.

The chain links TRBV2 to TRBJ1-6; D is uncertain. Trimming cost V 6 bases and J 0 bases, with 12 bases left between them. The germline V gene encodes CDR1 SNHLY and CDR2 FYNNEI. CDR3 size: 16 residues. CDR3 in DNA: TGTGCCAGCAGCCCGGAGGGCGGCTCCTATAATTCACCCCTCCACTTT. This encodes CASSPEGGSYNSPLHF.

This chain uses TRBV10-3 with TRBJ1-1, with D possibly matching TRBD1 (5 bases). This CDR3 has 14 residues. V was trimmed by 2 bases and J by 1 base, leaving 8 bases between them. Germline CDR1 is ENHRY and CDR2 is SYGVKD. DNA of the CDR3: TGTGCCATCAGTGAGCCTAGGGGGAACACTGAAGCTTTCTTT. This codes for CAISEPRGNTEAFF.

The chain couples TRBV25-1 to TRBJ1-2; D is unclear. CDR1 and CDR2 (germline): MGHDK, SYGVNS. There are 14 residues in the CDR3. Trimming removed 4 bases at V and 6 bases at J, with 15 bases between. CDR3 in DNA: TGTGCCAGCAGTGCTAGAGACCCGGGTGATGGCTACACCTTC. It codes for CASSARDPGDGYTF.

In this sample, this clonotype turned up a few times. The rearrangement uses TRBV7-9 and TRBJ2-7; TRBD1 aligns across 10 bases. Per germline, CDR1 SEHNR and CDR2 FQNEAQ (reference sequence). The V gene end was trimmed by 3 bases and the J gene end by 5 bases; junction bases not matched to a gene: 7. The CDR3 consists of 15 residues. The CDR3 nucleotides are TGTGCCAGCAGCTTCCAAGGGACAGGGGTCCACGAGCAGTACTTC. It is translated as CASSFQGTGVHEQYF.